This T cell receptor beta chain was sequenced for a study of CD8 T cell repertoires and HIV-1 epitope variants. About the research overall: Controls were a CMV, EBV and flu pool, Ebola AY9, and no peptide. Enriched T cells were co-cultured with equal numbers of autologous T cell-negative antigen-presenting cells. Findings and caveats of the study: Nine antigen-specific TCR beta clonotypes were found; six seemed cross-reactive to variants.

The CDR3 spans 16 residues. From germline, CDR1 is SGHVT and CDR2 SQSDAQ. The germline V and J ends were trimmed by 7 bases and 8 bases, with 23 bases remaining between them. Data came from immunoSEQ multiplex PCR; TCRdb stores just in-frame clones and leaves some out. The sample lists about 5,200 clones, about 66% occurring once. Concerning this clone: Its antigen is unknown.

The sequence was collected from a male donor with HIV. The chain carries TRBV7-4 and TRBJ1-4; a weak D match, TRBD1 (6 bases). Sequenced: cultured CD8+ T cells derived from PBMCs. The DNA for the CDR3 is TGTGCCAGCACCATCCAACGAGGGGGGCTGAGCGAAAAACTGTTTTTT. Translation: CASTIQRGGLSEKLFF.